The sequence of this T cell receptor (beta chain) was determined in a study of cytomegalovirus exposure and HLA in healthy donors. At the level of the study: Membership in the Caucasian-associated ancestry cluster was found for about four fifths of 398 genotyped donors.

Primers: 60 Vbeta forward and 13 Jbeta reverse. In the original workflow: In a later analysis, of some 80 million unique beta chains, 9 million to 11 million appeared in at least two donors. Sequencing was performed with immunoSEQ multiplex PCR; in TCRdb, only in-frame clones are kept and a portion is missing. The V and J calls and clone size were taken over from that table, and D and trimming were inferred from the DNA. The sample consists of around 130,000 clones, approximately 78% of them appearing once. This clone appeared a single time. Antigen specificity is unknown. Whole-study results and caveats: Most TCR beta V segments were productive about 87% or about 30% of the time in an earlier analysis.

There are 16 residues in the CDR3. V shed 1 base and J 6 bases; nucleotides not matched to a gene: 12. From germline, CDR1 is SGHTA and CDR2 FQGNSA. The TCR originated in a man between 40 and 49 years old in good health and CMV-seronegative. What was sequenced was PBMCs. V usage is TRBV7-2 and J usage is TRBJ2-7; TRBD2 aligns across 7 bases. DNA of the CDR3: TGTGCCAGCAGCTTAGACCTAGCGGCAGCCGGGGTCGAGCAGTACTTC. It codes for CASSLDLAAAGVEQYF.